The T cell receptor (beta chain) described here comes from a study of long-term antiretroviral therapy in people with HIV (dated by TCRdb to 2021 to 2024). At the level of the whole study: The earliest samples were collected approximately a decade before the 2015 WHO recommendation for immediate ART, a period when ART was typically delayed until CD4 counts fell. A retrospective serial study tested whether ART initiation and durable HIV suppression were associated with changes in peripheral blood TRB repertoire composition and diversity. The cohort contributed over 150 cryopreserved PBMC samples from 30 adults with confirmed HIV infection, collected serially over a mean of 6 years (range 1-12). Among the 30 or so participants with HIV, eleven were female. No cross-contamination during QIAcube processing was shown when test extractions of a monoclonal T-cell line were performed alongside approximately 32 polyclonal samples.

Concerning this clone: The target of this receptor is not known. Per-nucleotide qualities are absent, and no much larger clonotype sits a single base away.

The full study reports these points: Expanded TRB clones identified before ART initiation dominated the repertoire across all time points, though the dominance fluctuated and decreased in many PLHIV after ART. CDR3 length ranges in HIV repertoires were narrower than in controls, and network structure suggested an antigen-experienced repertoire with only a slight naive shift after ART. No data were available on ART adherence, viral resistance or therapy changes, limiting inferences about post-ART repertoire changes. Starting ART was linked to a significant rise in TRB diversity, yet even after long-term ART the diversity remained significantly lower than in transplant donor controls. The samples span the years 2004 to 2017, and the ART regimens used may be less effective than current regimens. Because cell numbers in pre-ART samples were limited, unsorted PBMC were profiled instead of sorted CD4+ and CD8+ T cells. Since PBMC availability was limited, sequencing covered only the TCR beta chain, with no alpha chain pairing.

The immunoSEQ hsTCRB v3.0 assay was used at survey level resolution for TRB variable region sequencing. The targeted TRB sequencing depth was roughly 40,000-55,000 T-cell genomes per sample. Pooled TRB libraries were sequenced on an Illumina MiSeq with a v3 150-cycle kit. As for the authors' bioinformatics: Repertoire analysis was performed in R inside a reproducible Nextflow workflow that covered QC, data transformation and analysis. LymphoSeq2, an R package for exploring AIRR-Seq data, was used to implement custom analyses. A few samples that produced fewer than 5000 total TRB sequences were removed, so some 180 HIV repertoires were analyzed. Of the roughly 180 retained HIV repertoires, some 60 were collected before and around 130 after ART initiation. Repertoires were downsampled to 5000 TRB nucleotide sequences, with summary statistics averaged over 100 downsampling iterations. The analysis kept only TRB sequences whose CDR3 regions were at least seven amino acids long. Diversity was measured with a Shannon entropy-derived clonality score and the Gini coefficient. In repertoire networks, the top 5000 CDR3 amino acid sequences were linked whenever an edit distance of one separated two sequences. GLIPH2 predicted antigen specificity groups and MHC restriction for TRB CDR3 amino acid sequences. CDR3 amino acid sequences were matched against VDJdb and McPAS-TCR to flag known CMV, EBV, HIV or tissue antigen associations. Pre-ART, post-ART and control groups were compared with Wilcoxon signed-rank tests and Holm-Bonferroni correction. TCRdb holds this immuneACCESS table with in-frame rearrangements only. Some clones are missing; in checked studies, unresolved V genes explain under half, and the rest has no known cause. D and trimming come from the DNA, and the V and J calls and clone size come from that table. A total of 44,000 or so clones appear in this sample, roughly 96% of them only once. Of the sample, about 2.6% is held by the ten largest clones.

Participants were included only if at least one PBMC sample before ART initiation and at least two post-ART samples were available. Every participant with HIV received treatment in the United States of America. Before DNA extraction, cryopreserved samples of about 1-11 million PBMC were thawed and then washed. At the time of the earliest PBMC sample, participants with HIV were aged between about 20 and 54 years. Each participant contributed PBMC samples from 1-4 timepoints before ART initiation and 2-8 timepoints after ART initiation, with a median of 7 samples. For every participant, serial HIV viral load, CD4+ T-cell count, ART history and demographic data were obtained. A Qiagen kit on a QIAcube was used to extract genomic DNA from unsorted PBMC, with samples processed in batches of 12. Reading from cysteine to phenylalanine, the CDR3 counts 15 amino acids. Only the CDR3 part of the read is kept: 45 bases, read in frame from the first base. CDR1 MNHNS and CDR2 SASEGT are derived from the germline V gene. V is cut by 4 bases and J by 7 bases, and the space between the germline ends is 17 bases.

The sequence joins TRBV6-1 to TRBJ2-1, with the D call tentatively TRBD1 or TRBD2, each fitting 5 bases. The TCR comes from a woman aged 45-59 years with HIV. Sequenced here: unsorted PBMCs, sampled 3.7 years after starting antiretroviral therapy. The CDR3 reads as follows: CASSVWGTEQNEQFF. The sequenced DNA: TGTGCCAGCAGTGTATGGGGGACCGAGCAGAATGAGCAGTTCTTC.